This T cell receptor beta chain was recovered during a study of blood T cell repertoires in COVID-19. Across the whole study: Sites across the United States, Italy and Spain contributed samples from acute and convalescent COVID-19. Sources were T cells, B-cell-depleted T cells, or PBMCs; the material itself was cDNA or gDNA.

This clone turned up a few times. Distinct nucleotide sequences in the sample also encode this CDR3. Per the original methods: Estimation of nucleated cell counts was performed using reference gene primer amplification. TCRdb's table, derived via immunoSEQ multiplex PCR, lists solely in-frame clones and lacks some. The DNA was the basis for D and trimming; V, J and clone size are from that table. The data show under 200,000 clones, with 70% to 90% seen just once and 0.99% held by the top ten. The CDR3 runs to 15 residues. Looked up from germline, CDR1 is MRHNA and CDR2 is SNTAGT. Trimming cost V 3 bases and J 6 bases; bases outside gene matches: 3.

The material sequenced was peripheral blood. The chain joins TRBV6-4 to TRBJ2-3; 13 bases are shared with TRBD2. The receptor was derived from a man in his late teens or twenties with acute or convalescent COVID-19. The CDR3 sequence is CASSELAGGPDTQYF. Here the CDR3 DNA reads TGTGCCAGCAGTGAACTAGCGGGGGGGCCTGATACGCAGTATTTT.